This T cell receptor (beta chain) was retrieved from a study of T cell repertoires in cytomegalovirus infection (dated by TCRdb to between 2018 and 2021). Background on the whole study: Recently identified HLA-C-restricted CMV epitopes, whose presentation resists viral immunomodulation, were targeted by peptide stimulations together with well-studied HLA-B-restricted epitopes. Donor HLA type was relevant to the analysis, as public TCR beta signatures indicated carriage of CMV infection together with the matching HLA type. Here is what the overall study found, with its caveats: The ex vivo response was dominated by HLA-C-restricted CMV-specific TCR beta clonotypes, and the single most frequent clonotype in two of eight donors was supplied by these HLA-C-restricted clonotypes. Cumulative frequency of public TCR beta family members discriminated carriers of CMV infection plus the relevant HLA type in this cohort and an independent roughly 330-donor cohort.

The treatment or condition tag for this specimen amounts to: in vitro stimulation with specific CMV peptide epitopes to enrich CMV-specific T cells. This clonotype was detected many times. No cognate antigen has been identified for it. No quality values exist for individual bases; no much larger clone is one base distant. The V and J ends are trimmed by 3 bases and 1 base, leaving 12 bases between them. The CDR3 measures 15 amino acids from cysteine to phenylalanine. The entry retains the CDR3 DNA only, 45 bases that are in frame from base 1. The germline V gene supplies CDR1 SGHTA and CDR2 FQGNSA. The listed sequencing device is Illumina HiSeq 1500. TCRdb reanalyzed the raw reads on its own, using fastp at Q25 for trimming and MiXCR for clone calling, and kept in-frame beta chains. For every CDR3 protein sequence, its rows merge into one entry that carries the most common genes and DNA. The sample profile shows approximately 500,000 distinct CDR3 sequences; around a third of them were found once. Jointly, the top ten make up 15% to 20% of the sample.

The receptor was isolated from a human donor in good health (CMV status not recorded). Some clones in this sample may be carry-over from other donors' samples. The chain employs TRBV7-2 and TRBJ1-1; the best D guess is TRBD1, with 5 bases matching. Sequencing used cultured PBMCs, obtained from culture after CMV antigen stimulation. CDR3 reads: CASSLLRGRNTEAFF. The bases are TGTGCCAGCAGCTTGTTAAGGGGCCGGAACACTGAAGCTTTCTTT. The entire variable domain, with the stretches around the CDR3 drawn from the reference TRBV7-2 and TRBJ1-1 proteins, is GAGVSQSPSNKVTEKGKDVELRCDPISGHTALYWYRQSLGQGLEFLIYFQGNSAPDKSGLPSDRFSAERTGGSVSTLTIQRTQQEDSAVYLCASSLLRGRNTEAFFGQGTRLTVV.